The 20 T cell receptor beta chains below all came from one sample that was sequenced in a study of CD8 T cell repertoires and HIV-1 epitope variants. Only in-frame clones appear in the TCRdb table, and some are missing; sequencing was by immunoSEQ multiplex PCR. This table holds under 100,000 clones, 60% to 80% found once. The source material was uncultured baseline CD8+ T cells from peripheral blood mononuclear cells (PBMCs). These receptor sequences come from a male donor with HIV.

This chain links TRBV19 with TRBJ2-1, with TRBD2 matching over 7 bases. The V gene's germline CDR1 is LNHDA and CDR2 SQIVND (reference sequence). The CDR3 totals 15 residues. Losses at the gene ends were 3 bases for V and 1 base for J; bases not matched to a gene: 3. The CDR3 nucleotides read TGTGCCAGTAGTATCTCGGGGGGATCCTACAATGAGCAGTTCTTC. It codes for CASSISGGSYNEQFF.

The genes are TRBV19 and TRBJ1-4; the match to TRBD1 covers 10 bases. V gave up 7 bases and J gave up 8 bases; unmatched junction bases: 7. The V gene's germline CDR1 is LNHDA and CDR2 SQIVND (reference sequence). This CDR3 comprises 14 residues. CDR3 sequence: CASTGTGVEEKLFF. The DNA for the CDR3 is TGTGCCAGTACCGGGACAGGGGTGGAGGAAAAACTGTTTTTT.

The V call is TRBV19, the J call TRBJ1-5; 7 bases match TRBD1. Trimming removed 5 bases from V and 6 bases from J; junction bases left unmatched: 7. The CDR3 has 14 amino acids. Looked up from germline, CDR1 is LNHDA and CDR2 is SQIVND (reference sequence). CDR3 region: CASSATGAAQPQHF. CDR3 coding DNA: TGTGCCAGTAGTGCAACAGGGGCGGCTCAGCCCCAGCATTTT.

The J gene is TRBJ2-7, the V gene TRBV7-6; D might be TRBD1 or TRBD2, each matching 5 bases. The ends were cut back, 0 bases at V and 0 bases at J, with 15 bases in the middle. CDR1 is SGHVS, CDR2 FNYEAQ, per germline. CDR3 length equals 17 residues. CDR3 nucleotides: TGTGCCAGCAGCTTAGCGGTTGGGGCTGGGAGCTCCTACGAGCAGTACTTC. Its protein is CASSLAVGAGSSYEQYF.

The chain employs TRBV29-1 and TRBJ2-5; D gene ambiguous. CDR1 and CDR2 (germline): SQVTM, ANQGSEA. This CDR3 has 12 residues. The V gene lost 4 bases and the J gene lost 5 bases, with 11 bases spanning the gap. The CDR3 is CSVVGPRETQYF. In DNA form, the CDR3 reads TGCAGCGTTGTAGGTCCGAGGGAGACCCAGTACTTC. Looking up the rest from reference TRBV29-1 and TRBJ2-5 gives the full variable domain: SAVISQKPSRDICQRGTSLTIQCQVDSQVTMMFWYRQQPGQSLTLIATANQGSEATYESGFVIDKFPISRPNLTFSTLTVSNMSPEDSSIYLCSVVGPRETQYFGPGTRLLVL.

CDR3 protein: CASRYPSGGIQETQYF. For the CDR3, the DNA is TGCGCCAGCAGGTACCCTAGCGGGGGGATCCAAGAGACCCAGTACTTC. V is TRBV5-1 and J is TRBJ2-5, with TRBD2 identical over 11 bases. V dropped 5 bases and J dropped 1; count of bases not matched to a gene: 7. CDR1 is SGHRS, CDR2 YFSETQ, per germline. The CDR3 has 16 residues.

This sequence joins TRBV28 and TRBJ1-6; D call uncertain. V lost 8 bases and J lost 7, with 15 bases in between. Germline V gene data show CDR1 as MDHEN and CDR2 as SYDVKM. CDR3 length: 14 residues. The CDR3 loop reads CASSEVSANSPLHF. In DNA, the CDR3 is TGTGCCAGCTCCGAGGTCTCGGCCAATTCACCCCTCCACTTT.

This chain joins TRBV28 and TRBJ2-2; no definite D call. Trimming took off 6 bases at V and 2 bases at J, with 4 bases between the two ends. The CDR3 sequence is 12 residues long. The germline V gene encodes CDR1 MDHEN and CDR2 SYDVKM. CDR3 sequence (DNA): TGTGCCAGCAGCGGTAACACCGGGGAGCTGTTTTTT. Its protein product is CASSGNTGELFF.

This clone was seen a few times. J is TRBJ2-1 and V is TRBV6-1; 8 positions agree with TRBD1. Germline CDR1 MNHNS, CDR2 SASEGT. This CDR3 has 15 amino acids. V lost 2 bases to trimming and J lost 0 bases; unmatched junction nucleotides: 0. The CDR3 is CASSETGGSYNEQFF. The DNA of the CDR3 is TGTGCCAGCAGTGAAACAGGGGGCTCCTACAATGAGCAGTTCTTC.

The chain uses TRBV7-2 and TRBJ2-2; D is ambiguous. V gave up 6 bases and J gave up 7 bases, with 15 bases separating them. CDR3 length equals 14 residues. Germline CDR1 SGHTA, CDR2 FQGNSA. The CDR3, as DNA: TGTGCCAGCAGTCCAGAACTCGGAGTCGGGGAGCTGTTTTTT. It yields the protein CASSPELGVGELFF.

V gene TRBV11-2 combines with J gene TRBJ2-1; the match to TRBD1 covers 7 bases. J gave up 2 bases and V 4 bases, and 2 bases lay outside the gene matches. The germline CDR1 and CDR2 sequences are SGHAT and FQNNGV. This CDR3 has 14 amino acids. Here the CDR3 reads CASSSQGAYNEQFF. The CDR3 nucleotides read TGTGCCAGCAGCTCCCAGGGGGCCTACAATGAGCAGTTCTTC.

In its sample, this clone was seen once. This chain connects TRBV6-6 to TRBJ2-3, with 9 nucleotides matching TRBD1. The CDR3 contains 16 residues. V trimming: 5 bases; J trimming: 3 bases; junction bases outside the gene matches: 9. Germline CDR1 and CDR2: MNHNY and SVGAGI (reference sequence). The CDR3 coding sequence is TGTGCCAGCAGTCTAGCGGCCGGACAGGGGACAGATACGCAGTATTTT. It translates to CASSLAAGQGTDTQYF.

V is TRBV7-9 and J is TRBJ1-2; 8 bases are shared with TRBD1. With 5 bases clipped from V and 8 bases from J, the junction kept 4 bases outside the gene matches. This CDR3 has 12 amino acids. CDR1 and CDR2 (germline): SEHNR, FQNEAQ (reference sequence). CDR3 sequence (DNA): TGTGCCAGCAGCACTACAGGGGGAGGCTACACCTTC. Amino acids: CASSTTGGGYTF.

This chain uses TRBV19 with TRBJ2-7; the D gene is possibly TRBD1 (6 bases). The CDR3 consists of 16 residues. V was clipped by 3 bases and J by 2 bases, with 17 bases between them. The germline CDR1 and CDR2 sequences are LNHDA and SQIVND (reference sequence). CDR3 in DNA: TGTGCCAGTAGTATTGGGGGCAGCCCTCCTACCTACGAGCAGTACTTC. The encoded protein is CASSIGGSPPTYEQYF.

This rearrangement joins TRBV18 to TRBJ1-6, with D perhaps matching TRBD1 (6 bases). Germline CDR1 and CDR2: KGHSH and LQKENI. The CDR3 loop spans 16 amino acids. V gave up 4 bases and J gave up 5 bases, with 15 bases separating them. CDR3 sequence reads: CASSLRGALNNSPLHF. As DNA, the CDR3 is TGTGCCAGCTCACTAAGGGGGGCCCTGAATAATTCACCCCTCCACTTT.

V and J are TRBV30 and TRBJ1-2; a weak D match, TRBD1 (5 bases). The CDR3 consists of 15 residues. The V and J ends lost 2 bases and 0 bases respectively, with 13 bases between them. Germline-derived CDR1 and CDR2 are GTSNPN and SVGIG (reference sequence). The CDR3 region has the DNA TGTGCCTGGAGTAGGGAGGCAGGGTCTAACTATGGCTACACCTTC. Its translation is CAWSREAGSNYGYTF.

The chain uses TRBV2 and TRBJ2-7, with D perhaps matching TRBD2 (5 bases). V lost 7 bases to trimming and J lost 1 base, with 17 bases between them. Germline-derived CDR1 and CDR2 are SNHLY and FYNNEI. The CDR3 covers 15 residues. In DNA form, the CDR3 reads TGTGCCAGCACCCCGGAGAGGGAGAGATCCTACGAGCAGTACTTC. Protein sequence: CASTPERERSYEQYF. Looking up the rest from reference TRBV2 and TRBJ2-7 gives the full variable domain: EPEVTQTPSHQVTQMGQEVILRCVPISNHLYFYWYRQILGQKVEFLVSFYNNEISEKSEIFDDQFSVERPDGSNFTLKIRSTKLEDSAMYFCASTPERERSYEQYFGPGTRLTVT.

This clone was recorded only once. The chain has TRBV7-2 and TRBJ1-1; D gene uncertain. The CDR3 extends over 14 amino acids. Germline CDR1 is SGHTA and CDR2 is FQGNSA. V was shortened by 1 base and J by 6 bases, with 12 bases between the two germline ends. CDR3 sequence reads: CASSLVGVRAEAFF. DNA of the CDR3: TGTGCCAGCAGCTTAGTTGGTGTGCGGGCTGAAGCTTTCTTT.

V usage is TRBV9 and J usage is TRBJ2-3; 7 bases align to TRBD1. CDR1 and CDR2 (germline): SGDLS, YYNGEE. CDR3 size: 15 residues. Trimming removed 0 bases from V and 2 bases from J; junction bases left unmatched: 3. This chain's CDR3 is CASSVEGGFTDTQYF. The CDR3 coding sequence is TGTGCCAGCAGCGTAGAAGGGGGCTTCACAGATACGCAGTATTTT.

The genes are TRBV5-4 and TRBJ2-7, with D perhaps matching TRBD2 (6 bases). Trimming cost V 7 bases and J 3 bases, with 14 bases left between them. CDR3 length: 13 residues. The V gene's germline CDR1 is SGHNT and CDR2 YYREEE (reference sequence). The CDR3 coding sequence is TGTGCCAGCCGGAAGGACGGGGGCTACGAGCAGTACTTC. It yields the protein CASRKDGGYEQYF. Looking up the rest from reference TRBV5-4 and TRBJ2-7 gives the full variable domain: ETGVTQSPTHLIKTRGQQVTLRCSSQSGHNTVSWYQQALGQGPQFIFQYYREEENGRGNFPPRFSGLQFPNYSSELNVNALELDDSALYLCASRKDGGYEQYFGPGTRLTVT.